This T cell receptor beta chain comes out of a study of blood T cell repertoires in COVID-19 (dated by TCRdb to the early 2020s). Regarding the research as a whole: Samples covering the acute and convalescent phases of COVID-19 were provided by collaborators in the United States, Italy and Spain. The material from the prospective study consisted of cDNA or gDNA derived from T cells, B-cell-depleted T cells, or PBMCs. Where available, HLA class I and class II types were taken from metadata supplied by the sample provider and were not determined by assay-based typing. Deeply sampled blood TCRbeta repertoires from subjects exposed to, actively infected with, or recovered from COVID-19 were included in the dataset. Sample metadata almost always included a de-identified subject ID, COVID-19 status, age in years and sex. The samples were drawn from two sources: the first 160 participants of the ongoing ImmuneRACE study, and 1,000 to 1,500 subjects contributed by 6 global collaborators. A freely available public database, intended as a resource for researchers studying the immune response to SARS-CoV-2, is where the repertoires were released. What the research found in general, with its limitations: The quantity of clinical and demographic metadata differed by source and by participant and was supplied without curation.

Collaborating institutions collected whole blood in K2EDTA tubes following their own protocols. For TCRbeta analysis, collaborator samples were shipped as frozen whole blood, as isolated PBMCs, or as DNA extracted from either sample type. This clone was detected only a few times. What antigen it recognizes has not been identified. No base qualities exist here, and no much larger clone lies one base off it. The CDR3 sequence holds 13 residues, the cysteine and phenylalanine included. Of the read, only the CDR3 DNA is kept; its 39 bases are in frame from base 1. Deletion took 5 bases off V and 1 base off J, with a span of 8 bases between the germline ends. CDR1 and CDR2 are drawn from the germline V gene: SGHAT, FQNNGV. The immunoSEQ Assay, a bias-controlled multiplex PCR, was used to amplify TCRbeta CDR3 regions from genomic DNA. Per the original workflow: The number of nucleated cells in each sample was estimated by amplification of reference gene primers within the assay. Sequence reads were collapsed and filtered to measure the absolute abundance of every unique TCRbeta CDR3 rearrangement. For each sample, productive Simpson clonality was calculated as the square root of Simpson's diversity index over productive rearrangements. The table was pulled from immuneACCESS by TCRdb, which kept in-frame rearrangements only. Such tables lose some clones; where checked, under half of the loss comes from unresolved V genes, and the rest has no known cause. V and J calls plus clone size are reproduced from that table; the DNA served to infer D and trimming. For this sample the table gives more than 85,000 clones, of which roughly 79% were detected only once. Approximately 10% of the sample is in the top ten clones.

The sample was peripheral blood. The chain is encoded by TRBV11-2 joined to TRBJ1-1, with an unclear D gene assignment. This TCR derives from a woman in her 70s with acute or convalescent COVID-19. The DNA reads TGTGCCAGCAGCCCGACAACGAACACTGAAGCTTTCTTT. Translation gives CASSPTTNTEAFF.